This TCR beta chain appears in the sequencing data of a study of regulatory T cells in long-lasting Graves disease. Per germline, CDR1 MNHEY and CDR2 SVGEGT. This CDR3 comprises 15 residues. Trimming removed 2 bases from V and 7 bases from J, with 12 bases in between. The time point here: newly diagnosed GD, antithyroid drugs for less than 3 months. Extracted RNA from PBMCs served as the source of the TCR library. EDTA tubes received around 10 milliliters of drawn peripheral blood. This clonotype was seen only a few times. CDR3 regions were amplified by Arm-PCR using iRepertoire HTBI primers to build TCR beta libraries. TCRdb passed the multiplex PCR reads through MiXCR, listing each CDR3 protein once. This table has around 400,000 distinct CDR3 sequences, approximately 12% appearing once. These data were likewise used in another study, on T cells in Graves' hyperthyroidism and ophthalmopathy. As reported in that work: The diagnoses drew upon clinical symptoms, serum thyroxine and TRAb, thyroid ultrasound and orbital computed tomography.

Sequencing was performed on peripheral blood mononuclear cells (PBMCs), taken at new diagnosis, from a patient treated with antithyroid drugs. The clonotype originates from a young woman with Graves disease. This chain connects TRBV6-2 or TRBV6-3 to TRBJ1-6, with D possibly TRBD1 on 5 matching bases. The CDR3 spells CASSYSMTANSPLHF. The CDR3, as DNA: TGTGCCAGCAGTTACAGTATGACAGCGAATTCACCCCTCCACTTT.